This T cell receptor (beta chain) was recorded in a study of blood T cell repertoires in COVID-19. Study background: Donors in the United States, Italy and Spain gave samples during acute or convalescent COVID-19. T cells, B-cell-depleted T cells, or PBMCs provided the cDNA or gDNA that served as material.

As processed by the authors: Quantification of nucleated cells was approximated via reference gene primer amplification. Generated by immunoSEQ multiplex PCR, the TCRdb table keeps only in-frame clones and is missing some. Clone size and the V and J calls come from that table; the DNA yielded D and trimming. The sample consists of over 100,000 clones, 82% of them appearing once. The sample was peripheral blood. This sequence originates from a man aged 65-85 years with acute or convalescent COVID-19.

CDR3 loop: CASSSTSVYNEQFF. The DNA of the CDR3 is TGTGCCAGCAGCTCGACTAGCGTCTACAATGAGCAGTTCTTC. The V and J genes are TRBV7-2 and TRBJ2-1, with 8 bases lining up with TRBD2. The V gene end was trimmed by 4 bases and the J gene end by 3 bases; junction bases not matched to a gene: 2. Germline assignment: CDR1 SGHTA and CDR2 FQGNSA. CDR3 length equals 14 residues.